The 8 T cell receptor beta chains below all came from one sample that was sequenced in a study of glioma-infiltrating T cells. Amplification of TCR alpha and beta CDR3 regions from RNA used iRepertoire nested multiplex PCR. TCRdb re-analysed the multiplex PCR reads in MiXCR, keeping a single row per CDR3 protein. The data contain 100,000 to 150,000 distinct CDR3 sequences, about 23% of them seen just once; the ten biggest clones take up roughly 15%. The sample taken for sequencing was glioma tissue, nonneoplastic brain tissue, or PBMCs (not recorded which). The receptors derive from a human donor with low-grade glioma or glioblastoma, undergoing nonglioma brain surgery, or in good health (not recorded which).

Remarks on this clonotype: A much larger clonotype is one base distant, so this may be a read error. This chain links TRBV6-2 or TRBV6-3 with TRBJ1-1; D call uncertain. Germline V gene data show CDR1 as MNHEY and CDR2 as SVGEGT. V gave up 7 bases and J gave up 4 bases, with 16 bases separating them. The CDR3 runs to 14 residues. In DNA form, the CDR3 reads TGTGCCAGCACCCTAAATTGGGTGGCCACTGAAGCTTTCTTT. It codes for CASTLNWVATEAFF.

This clonotype came up a few times. V usage is TRBV4-1 and J usage is TRBJ1-5; D gene ambiguous. V was clipped by 3 bases and J by 6 bases, with 9 bases between them. The CDR3 extends over 13 amino acids. The V gene's germline CDR1 is MGHRA and CDR2 YSYEKL. The CDR3 nucleotides are TGCGCCAGCAGCCAGTTCTCGGTTCAGCCCCAGCATTTT. Translated, it gives CASSQFSVQPQHF.

There are many counts of this clonotype. This sequence joins TRBV20-1 and TRBJ2-1; the D is unclear. This CDR3 spans 13 amino acids. Germline V lookup: CDR1 DFQATT, CDR2 SNEGSKA (reference sequence). Deletions cut 7 bases from V and 3 bases from J, with 13 bases between. The CDR3: CSGSVPSYNEQFF. CDR3 nucleotide sequence: TGCAGTGGAAGTGTTCCGAGCTACAATGAGCAGTTCTTC.

As concerns this clonotype: Being one base from a much bigger clone, this may be a read error. The J gene is TRBJ2-7, the V gene TRBV29-1; no firm D call. Germline V gene sequence: CDR1 SQVTM, CDR2 ANQGSEA. The CDR3 spans 12 residues. This CDR3 is CSVTWKGDERYF. Here the CDR3 DNA reads TGCAGCGTTACTTGGAAGGGCGACGAGCGGTACTTC.

This clonotype has ten or more counts. The J gene is TRBJ1-2, the V gene TRBV15; a possible D gene is TRBD1 (5 bases). This CDR3 region has 13 residues. The germline V gene has CDR1 LNHNV and CDR2 YYDKDF (reference sequence). V was clipped by 7 bases and J by 4 bases, with 13 bases between them. The CDR3 nucleotides read TGTGCCACCACCCCGGGGCAGTCCTATGGCTACACCTTC. This encodes CATTPGQSYGYTF.

Many counts were recorded for this clonotype. The chain joins TRBV14 to TRBJ1-5; D gene ambiguous. The germline V and J ends were trimmed by 3 bases and 1 base, with 10 bases remaining between them. CDR3 length equals 15 residues. Germline V gene sequence: CDR1 SGHDN, CDR2 FVKESK. CDR3 sequence reads: CASSHSSGSNQPQHF. CDR3 in DNA: TGTGCCAGCAGCCATTCGTCTGGGAGCAATCAGCCCCAGCATTTT.

The CDR3 loop reads CSVPQLAEMRYF. The CDR3 DNA follows: TGCAGCGTTCCACAACTAGCGGAGATGAGGTACTTC. V gene TRBV29-1 combines with J gene TRBJ2-7, with 8 positions matching TRBD2. Germline trimming cut 5 bases from V and 12 bases from J; bases unmatched to any gene: 12. The CDR3 covers 12 residues. Germline CDR1 is SQVTM and CDR2 is ANQGSEA.

The chain recombines TRBV5-4 with TRBJ2-1; D remains unclear. CDR1 SGHNT and CDR2 YYREEE come from the germline V gene (reference sequence). The CDR3 length is 12 residues. Deletions cut 3 bases from V and 6 bases from J, with 7 bases between. CDR3 coding DNA: TGTGCCAGCAGCTCGGACCGCAATGAGCAGTTCTTC. Protein sequence: CASSSDRNEQFF.